The 2 T cell receptor beta chains below were found in one sample sequenced in a study of cytomegalovirus exposure and HLA in healthy donors. It was with 60 Vbeta and 13 Jbeta primers that the PCR ran. Profiled with immunoSEQ multiplex PCR; TCRdb holds only in-frame clones, not every one. The sample consists of about 160,000 clones, approximately 71% of them appearing once. Sequences were obtained from PBMCs. These receptors all come from a man in his fifties or sixties in good health and CMV-seronegative.

The chain combines TRBV18 with TRBJ2-5; D might be TRBD1 (5 bases). CDR1 and CDR2 from the germline V gene are KGHSH and LQKENI. V was clipped by 1 base and J by 0 bases, with 6 bases between them. The CDR3 has 14 residues. Here the CDR3 DNA reads TGTGCCAGCTCACCACAGGGGTACCAAGAGACCCAGTACTTC. Translation: CASSPQGYQETQYF.

The rearrangement joins TRBV7-3 to TRBJ2-6; no clear D gene. V shed 5 bases and J shed 0 bases, with 8 bases lying between them. The CDR3 runs to 15 residues. From germline, CDR1 is SGHTA and CDR2 FQGTGA. CDR3 loop: CASSPPGSGANVLTF. The CDR3 DNA reads TGTGCCAGCAGCCCCCCGGGCTCTGGGGCCAACGTCCTGACTTTC.